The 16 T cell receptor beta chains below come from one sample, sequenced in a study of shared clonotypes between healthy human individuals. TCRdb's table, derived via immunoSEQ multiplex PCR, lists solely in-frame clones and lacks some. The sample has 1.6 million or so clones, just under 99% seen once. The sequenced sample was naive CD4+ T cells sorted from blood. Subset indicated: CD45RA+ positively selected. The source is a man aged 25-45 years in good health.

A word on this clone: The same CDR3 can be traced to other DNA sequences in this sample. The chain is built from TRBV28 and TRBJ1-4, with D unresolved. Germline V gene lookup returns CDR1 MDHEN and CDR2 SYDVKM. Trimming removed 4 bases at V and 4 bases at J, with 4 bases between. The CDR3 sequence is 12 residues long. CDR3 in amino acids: CASSSGNEKLFF. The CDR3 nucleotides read TGTGCCAGCAGTTCCGGTAATGAAAAACTGTTTTTT.

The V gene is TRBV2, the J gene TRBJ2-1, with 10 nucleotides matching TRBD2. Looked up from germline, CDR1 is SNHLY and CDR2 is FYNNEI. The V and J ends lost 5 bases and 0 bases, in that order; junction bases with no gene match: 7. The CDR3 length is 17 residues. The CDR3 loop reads CASSPLLAGFSYNEQFF. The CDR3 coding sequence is TGTGCCAGCAGTCCCTTACTAGCGGGGTTCTCCTACAATGAGCAGTTCTTC. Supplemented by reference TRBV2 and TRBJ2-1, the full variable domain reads EPEVTQTPSHQVTQMGQEVILRCVPISNHLYFYWYRQILGQKVEFLVSFYNNEISEKSEIFDDQFSVERPDGSNFTLKIRSTKLEDSAMYFCASSPLLAGFSYNEQFFGPGTRLTVL.

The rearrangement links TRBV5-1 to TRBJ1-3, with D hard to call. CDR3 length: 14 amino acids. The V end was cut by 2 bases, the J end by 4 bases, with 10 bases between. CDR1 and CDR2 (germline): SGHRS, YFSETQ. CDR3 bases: TGCGCCAGCAGCTTACCGACTGGAGGAAACACCATATATTTT. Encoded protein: CASSLPTGGNTIYF. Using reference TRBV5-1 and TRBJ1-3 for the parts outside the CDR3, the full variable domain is KAGVTQTPRYLIKTRGQQVTLSCSPISGHRSVSWYQQTPGQGLQFLFEYFSETQRNKGNFPGRFSGRQFSNSRSEMNVSTLELGDSALYLCASSLPTGGNTIYFGEGSWLTVV.

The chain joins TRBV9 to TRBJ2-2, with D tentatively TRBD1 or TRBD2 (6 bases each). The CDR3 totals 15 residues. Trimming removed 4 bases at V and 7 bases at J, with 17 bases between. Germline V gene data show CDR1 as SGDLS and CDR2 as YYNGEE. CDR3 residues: CASSSLLGGGGELFF. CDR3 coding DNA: TGTGCCAGCAGCTCCCTGCTCGGGGGCGGCGGGGAGCTGTTTTTT. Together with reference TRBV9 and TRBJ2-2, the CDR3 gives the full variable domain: DSGVTQTPKHLITATGQRVTLRCSPRSGDLSVYWYQQSLDQGLQFLIQYYNGEERAKGNILERFSAQQFPDLHSELNLSSLELGDSALYFCASSSLLGGGGELFFGEGSRLTVL.

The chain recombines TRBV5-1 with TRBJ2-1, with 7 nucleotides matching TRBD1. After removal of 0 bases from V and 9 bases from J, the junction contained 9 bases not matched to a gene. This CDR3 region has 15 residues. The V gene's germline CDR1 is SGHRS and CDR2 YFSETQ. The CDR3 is CASSLATGSFGEQFF. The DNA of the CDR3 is TGCGCCAGCAGCTTGGCGACAGGGAGTTTTGGTGAGCAGTTCTTC. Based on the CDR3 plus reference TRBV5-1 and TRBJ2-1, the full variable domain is KAGVTQTPRYLIKTRGQQVTLSCSPISGHRSVSWYQQTPGQGLQFLFEYFSETQRNKGNFPGRFSGRQFSNSRSEMNVSTLELGDSALYLCASSLATGSFGEQFFGPGTRLTVL.

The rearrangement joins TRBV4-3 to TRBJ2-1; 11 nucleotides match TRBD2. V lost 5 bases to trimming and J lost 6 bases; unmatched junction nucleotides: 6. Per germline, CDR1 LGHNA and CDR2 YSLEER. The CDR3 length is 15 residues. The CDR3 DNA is TGCGCCAGCAGCTTTCTAGCGGGAGGTCCCAATGAGCAGTTCTTC. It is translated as CASSFLAGGPNEQFF.

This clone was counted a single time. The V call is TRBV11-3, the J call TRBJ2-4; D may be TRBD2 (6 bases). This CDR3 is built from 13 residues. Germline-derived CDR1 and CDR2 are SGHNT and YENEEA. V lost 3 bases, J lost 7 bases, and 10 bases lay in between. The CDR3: CASSLEGGNIQYF. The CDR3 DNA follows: TGTGCCAGCAGCTTGGAGGGTGGGAACATTCAGTACTTC.

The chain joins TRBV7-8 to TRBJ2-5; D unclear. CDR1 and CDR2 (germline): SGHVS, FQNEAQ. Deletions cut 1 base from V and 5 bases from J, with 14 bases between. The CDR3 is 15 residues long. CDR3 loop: CASSLGRRFEETQYF. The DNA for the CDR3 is TGTGCCAGCAGCTTAGGGCGAAGGTTTGAGGAGACCCAGTACTTC.

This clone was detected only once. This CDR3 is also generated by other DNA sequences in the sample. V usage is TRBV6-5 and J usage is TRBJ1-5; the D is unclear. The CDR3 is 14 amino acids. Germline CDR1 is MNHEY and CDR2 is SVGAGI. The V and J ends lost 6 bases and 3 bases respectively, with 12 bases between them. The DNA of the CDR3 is TGTGCCAGCAGCCCCGGGCGGATCAATCAGCCCCAGCATTTT. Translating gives CASSPGRINQPQHF.

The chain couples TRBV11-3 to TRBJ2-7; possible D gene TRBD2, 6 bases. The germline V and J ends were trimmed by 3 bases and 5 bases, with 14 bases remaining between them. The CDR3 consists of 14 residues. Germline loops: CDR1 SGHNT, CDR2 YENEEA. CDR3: CASSFGGNIDEQYF. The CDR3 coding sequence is TGTGCCAGCAGCTTCGGGGGAAACATCGACGAGCAGTACTTC.

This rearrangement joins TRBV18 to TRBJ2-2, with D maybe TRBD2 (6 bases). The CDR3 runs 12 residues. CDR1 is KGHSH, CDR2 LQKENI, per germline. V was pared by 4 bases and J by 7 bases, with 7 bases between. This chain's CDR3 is CASSQGGGELFF. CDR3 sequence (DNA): TGTGCCAGCTCACAGGGAGGCGGGGAGCTGTTTTTT.

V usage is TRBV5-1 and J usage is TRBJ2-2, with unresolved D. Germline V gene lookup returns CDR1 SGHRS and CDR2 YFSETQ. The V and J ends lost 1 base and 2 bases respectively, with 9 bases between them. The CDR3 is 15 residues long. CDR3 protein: CASSLPTVNTGELFF. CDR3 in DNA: TGCGCCAGCAGCTTGCCAACGGTTAACACCGGGGAGCTGTTTTTT.

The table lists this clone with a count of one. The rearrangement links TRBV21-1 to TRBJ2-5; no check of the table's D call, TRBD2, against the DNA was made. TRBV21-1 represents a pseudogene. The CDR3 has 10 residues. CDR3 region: CASSGGSRYF. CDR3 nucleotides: TGTGCCAGCAGCGGGGGGAGCCGGTACTTC.

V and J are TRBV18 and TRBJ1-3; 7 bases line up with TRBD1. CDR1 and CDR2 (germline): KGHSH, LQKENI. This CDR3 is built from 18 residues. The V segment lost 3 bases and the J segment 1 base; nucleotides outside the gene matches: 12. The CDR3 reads CASSPSQGTHGSGNTIYF. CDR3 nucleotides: TGTGCCAGCTCACCTTCACAGGGGACCCATGGGTCTGGAAACACCATATATTTT. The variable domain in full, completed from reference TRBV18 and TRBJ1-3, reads NAGVMQNPRHLVRRRGQEARLRCSPMKGHSHVYWYRQLPEEGLKFMVYLQKENIIDESGMPKERFSAEFPKEGPSILRIQQVVRGDSAAYFCASSPSQGTHGSGNTIYFGEGSWLTVV.

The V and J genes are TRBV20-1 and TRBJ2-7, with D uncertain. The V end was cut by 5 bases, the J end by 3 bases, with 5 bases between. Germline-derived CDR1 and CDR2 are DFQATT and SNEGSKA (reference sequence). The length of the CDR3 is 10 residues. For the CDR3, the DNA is TGCAGTGCTGGATACTACGAGCAGTACTTC. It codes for CSAGYYEQYF.

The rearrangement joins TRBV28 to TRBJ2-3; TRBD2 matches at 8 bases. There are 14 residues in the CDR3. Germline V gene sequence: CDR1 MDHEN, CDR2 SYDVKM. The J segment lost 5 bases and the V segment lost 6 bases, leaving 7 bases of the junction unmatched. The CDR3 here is CASSSGGGRDTQYF. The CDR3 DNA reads TGTGCCAGCAGCTCCGGGGGGGGGCGAGATACGCAGTATTTT.